This TCR beta chain stems from a study of T cells in Graves' hyperthyroidism and ophthalmopathy. Across the whole study: The initial diagnosis was the point when peripheral blood was collected, ahead of any treatment.

Uncontrolled infection, other autoimmune disease, pregnancy or lactation led to exclusion. The germline V and J ends were trimmed by 6 bases and 4 bases, with 23 bases remaining between them. The CDR3 is 17 residues long. Germline assignment: CDR1 MNHEY and CDR2 SVGAGI. RNA transcripts yielded amplified TCR beta CDR3 regions. A first-round RT-PCR of the TCR CDR3 used the HTBI primer set. From the multiplex PCR reads, TCRdb called clonotypes with MiXCR, one entry per CDR3 protein. The sample shows approximately 560,000 distinct CDR3 sequences, around 16% of them seen only once. The chain joins TRBV6-5 to TRBJ2-3; D is perhaps TRBD2 (7 bases). The specimen was blood. The clonotype was recovered from a woman in her thirties with Graves' hyperthyroidism. CDR3 sequence: CASSLGGGGGSPDTQYF. CDR3 DNA: TGTGCCAGCAGCTTAGGAGGGGGGGGGGGGAGCCCAGATACGCAGTATTTT.